The 8 T cell receptor beta chains below come from one sample, sequenced in a study of T cell repertoires in cytomegalovirus infection. Antigens for these TCRs are unknown. TCRdb analysed the reads with MiXCR anew, one entry per CDR3 protein. The sample shows hundreds of thousands of distinct CDR3 sequences, about 33% of them seen only once. This material consisted of cultured PBMCs, taken from culture after CMV antigen stimulation. Source of these receptors: a human donor in good health (CMV status not recorded). Some clones in this sample may be carry-over from other donors' samples.

This chain uses TRBV4-1 with TRBJ2-1; D is perhaps TRBD1 or TRBD2 (5 bases each). The CDR3 is 13 residues long. V was pared by 3 bases and J by 5 bases, with 8 bases between. Germline V gene lookup returns CDR1 MGHRA and CDR2 YSYEKL. The CDR3 nucleotides are TGCGCCAGCAGCCAGGGGGTTGACAATGAGCAGTTCTTC. It codes for CASSQGVDNEQFF.

The chain uses TRBV7-9 and TRBJ2-5; D is possibly TRBD2 (6 bases). V gave up 5 bases and J gave up 0 bases, with 16 bases separating them. This CDR3 is 16 amino acids long. Germline CDR1 and CDR2: SEHNR and FQNEAQ (reference sequence). CDR3 in amino acids: CASSAPGEMYQETQYF. For the CDR3, the DNA is TGTGCCAGCAGCGCTCCGGGAGAGATGTACCAAGAGACCCAGTACTTC.

This clonotype has just a few counts. V is TRBV6-5 and J is TRBJ2-5; tentatively, D is TRBD2 (6 bases). CDR3 length: 18 residues. V lost 1 base and J lost 1, with 19 bases in between. The germline gives CDR1 MNHEY, CDR2 SVGAGI. DNA for the CDR3: TGTGCCAGCAGTTACTTCCCGCAACGGGAGAGAATCCAAGAGACCCAGTACTTC. It specifies CASSYFPQRERIQETQYF.

This chain connects TRBV7-9 to TRBJ2-1, with D perhaps matching TRBD1 or TRBD2 (6 bases each). V lost 4 bases, J lost 2 bases, and 21 bases lay in between. The CDR3 contains 18 residues. Germline V lookup: CDR1 SEHNR, CDR2 FQNEAQ (reference sequence). The CDR3, as DNA: TGTGCCAGCAGCTCGGATTTGCCGACAGGACTACCCTACAATGAGCAGTTCTTC. Translated, it gives CASSSDLPTGLPYNEQFF.

The V gene is TRBV7-4, the J gene TRBJ2-2, with TRBD1 matching over 9 bases. CDR3 length: 18 amino acids. Germline CDR1 is SGHVT and CDR2 is SQSDAQ. With 5 bases clipped from V and 5 bases from J, the junction kept 15 bases outside the gene matches. The CDR3 region is CASSPHPGTGSLTGELFF. For the CDR3, the DNA is TGTGCCAGCAGCCCACATCCCGGGACAGGGAGCCTGACCGGGGAGCTGTTTTTT.

This clonotype was found a few times. The chain employs TRBV6-6 and TRBJ1-1; 9 bases agree with TRBD1. Germline CDR1 is MNHNY and CDR2 is SVGAGI (reference sequence). With V trimmed by 6 bases and J by 4 bases, 6 bases remained unmatched. The CDR3 is 14 amino acids. The CDR3 is CASRWTGEVTEAFF. The CDR3 region has the DNA TGTGCCAGCAGATGGACAGGGGAGGTCACTGAAGCTTTCTTT.

The CDR3, as DNA: TGTGCCACCCAAGGGCCCACATACAATGAGCAGTTCTTC. Its protein product is CATQGPTYNEQFF. The chain combines TRBV6-8 with TRBJ2-1, with D unclear. Germline CDR1 reads MNHGY; CDR2 reads SAAAGT. The CDR3 is 13 amino acids. The V end lost 10 bases, the J end lost 4 bases, and 14 bases lay between the germline ends.

The chain uses TRBV6-1 and TRBJ2-5; tentative D call: TRBD1 (5 bases). The V and J ends lost 3 bases and 1 base respectively, with 12 bases between them. Per germline, CDR1 MNHNS and CDR2 SASEGT. The CDR3 extends over 15 amino acids. The CDR3 nucleotides are TGTGCCAGCAGTGAGGACCCAGGGTTCCAAGAGACCCAGTACTTC. Its protein product is CASSEDPGFQETQYF.